The clone carrying this T cell receptor (beta chain) was observed at least ten times. In TCRdb, the 5' RACE reads were re-called with MiXCR into one record per CDR3 protein. The sample carries more than 14,000 distinct CDR3 sequences, roughly 23% recorded once. Deletions cut 0 bases from V and 0 bases from J, with 27 bases between. This CDR3 has 21 residues. The V gene's germline CDR1 is LGHNA and CDR2 YSLEER. This specimen belongs to a study of T-cell memory formation after mild COVID-19. The rearrangement uses TRBV4-3 and TRBJ2-7, with D possibly being TRBD2 (5 bases). This clonotype was sampled from a young man who had mild COVID-19 (a few samples of this study predate the infection). Cell type and time point are not known. The specimen was PBMCs or a T cell subset sorted from them (not recorded which). The DNA for the CDR3 is TGCGCCAGCAGCCAAGAACGCTCCGGGTCTAGCAATTACCCACGCTCCTACGAGCAGTACTTC. It is translated as CASSQERSGSSNYPRSYEQYF.